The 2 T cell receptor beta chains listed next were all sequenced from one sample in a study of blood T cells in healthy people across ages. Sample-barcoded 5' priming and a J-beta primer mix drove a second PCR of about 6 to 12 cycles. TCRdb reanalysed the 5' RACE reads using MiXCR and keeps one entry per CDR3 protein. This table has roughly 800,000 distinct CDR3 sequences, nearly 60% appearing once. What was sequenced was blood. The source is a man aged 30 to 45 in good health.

The CDR3 spells CSARDILGANEQFF. DNA for the CDR3: TGCAGTGCTAGAGATATCTTAGGCGCCAATGAGCAGTTCTTC. The chain couples TRBV20-1 to TRBJ2-1; D ambiguous. This CDR3 spans 14 amino acids. V lost 0 bases and J lost 6, with 12 bases in between. Per the germline V gene, CDR1 is DFQATT and CDR2 is SNEGSKA (reference sequence).

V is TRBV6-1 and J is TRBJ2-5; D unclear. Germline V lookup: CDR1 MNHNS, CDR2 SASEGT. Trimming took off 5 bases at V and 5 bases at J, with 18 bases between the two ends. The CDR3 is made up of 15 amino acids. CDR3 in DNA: TGTGCCAGCAGTCTGCTATCACTCCTCGCGGAGACCCAGTACTTC. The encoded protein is CASSLLSLLAETQYF.